A single TCR beta chain is shown here with its context. Its antigen is as yet unknown. These data come from a study of cytomegalovirus exposure and HLA in healthy donors. In the PCR, 60 Vbeta and 13 Jbeta primers were used. Method: immunoSEQ multiplex PCR; TCRdb's copy keeps in-frame clones and lacks some. The sample lists 130,000 or so clones, approximately 82% occurring once. As for the donors, each was a healthy bone marrow donor. Study conclusions and caveats: Analysis was carried out at a later point, and it linked a missense DCLRE1C variant to TCR beta V- and J-gene trimming. The study flagged approximately 180 TCR beta chains as cytomegalovirus-associated.

This CDR3 spans 20 amino acids. Germline CDR1 reads SGHRS; CDR2 reads YFSETQ. The V and J ends lost 4 bases and 4 bases, in that order; junction bases with no gene match: 20. The sample was PBMCs. The chain has TRBV5-1 and TRBJ2-1; 10 bases align to TRBD2. This TCR derives from a young man in good health and CMV-seropositive. The CDR3 DNA sequence: TGCGCCAGCAGCCCCCTCGGACAGGCCACCGGGACTAGCGCGTACAATGAGCAGTTCTTC. Its protein is CASSPLGQATGTSAYNEQFF.